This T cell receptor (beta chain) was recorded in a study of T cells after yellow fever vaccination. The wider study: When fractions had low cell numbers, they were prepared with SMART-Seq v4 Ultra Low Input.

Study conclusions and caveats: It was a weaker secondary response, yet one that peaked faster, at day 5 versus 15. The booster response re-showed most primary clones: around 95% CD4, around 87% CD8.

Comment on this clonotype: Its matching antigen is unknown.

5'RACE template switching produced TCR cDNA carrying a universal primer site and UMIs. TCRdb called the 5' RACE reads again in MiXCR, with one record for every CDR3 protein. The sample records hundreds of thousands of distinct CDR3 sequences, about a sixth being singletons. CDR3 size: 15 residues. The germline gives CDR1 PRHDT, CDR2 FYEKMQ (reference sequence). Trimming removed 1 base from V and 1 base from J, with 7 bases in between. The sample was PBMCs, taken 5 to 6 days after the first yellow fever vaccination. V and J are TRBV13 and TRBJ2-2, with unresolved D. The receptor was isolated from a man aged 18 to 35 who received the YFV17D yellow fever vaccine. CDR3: CASSLEDRNTGELFF. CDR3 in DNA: TGTGCCAGCAGCTTAGAGGATAGGAACACCGGGGAGCTGTTTTTT.